The 29 T cell receptor beta chains below were found in one sample sequenced in a study of T cells in Graves' hyperthyroidism and ophthalmopathy (dated by TCRdb to the late 2010s). Receptor libraries were prepared by multiplex PCR. Instrument on record: Illumina HiSeq 2000. The TCR beta CDR3 regions were amplified from the RNA transcripts. A first-round RT-PCR of the TCR CDR3 used the HTBI primer set with the Qiagen OneStep RT-PCR kit. Using fastp trimming at Q25 and MiXCR clonotype assembly, TCRdb reanalyzed the public sequencing data and kept in-frame beta chains. For every CDR3 protein sequence, its rows merge into one entry that carries the most common genes and DNA. The sample data list 300,000 or so distinct CDR3 sequences, and roughly 23% of these were observed just once. The ten largest clones add up to about 50% of the sample. The sequencing sample was made of blood. The receptors derive from a woman in her fifties or sixties with Graves' hyperthyroidism.

This clonotype was found many times. This sequence joins TRBV7-2 and TRBJ1-2, with 7 positions matching TRBD1. The trim removed 7 bases at V and 5 bases at J, leaving 7 bases unmatched. The CDR3 sequence is 13 residues long. Germline V gives CDR1 SGHTA, CDR2 FQGNSA. The CDR3 nucleotides read TGTGCCAGCATCGGGACAGTTCTATATGGCTACACCTTC. Translating gives CASIGTVLYGYTF.

This clonotype was seen at least ten times. The chain links TRBV28 to TRBJ2-3; D tentatively reads TRBD1 or TRBD2 (6 bases each). V lost 4 bases and J lost 0, with 20 bases in between. Germline CDR1 MDHEN, CDR2 SYDVKM. The CDR3 spans 18 residues. CDR3 sequence (DNA): TGTGCCAGCAGTTCGGGGCACCCGGGGGCCCCTAGCACAGATACGCAGTATTTT. Residues: CASSSGHPGAPSTDTQYF.

This clonotype was counted only a few times. The rearrangement links TRBV24-1 to TRBJ2-7; the D is unclear. CDR3 length: 13 residues. V was trimmed by 1 base and J by 8 bases, leaving 11 bases between them. Looked up from germline, CDR1 is KGHDR and CDR2 is SFDVKD. Written as DNA, the CDR3 is TGTGCCACCAGTGATTTCGGCCGCGAACAGCAGTACTTC. It is translated as CATSDFGREQQYF.

For the CDR3, the DNA is TGTGCCAGTAGTATAGATGCTACGGGGCGATTGACTAATGAGCAGTTCTTC. This translates into CASSIDATGRLTNEQFF. The chain joins TRBV19 to TRBJ2-1; either TRBD1 or TRBD2 may fit D (5 bases each). The CDR3 sequence is 17 residues long. Germline CDR1 LNHDA, CDR2 SQIVND (reference sequence). Trimming cost V 0 bases and J 7 bases, with 19 bases left between them. Full variable domain (outside the CDR3, taken from reference TRBV19 and TRBJ2-1): DGGITQSPKYLFRKEGQNVTLSCEQNLNHDAMYWYRQDPGQGLRLIYYSQIVNDFQKGDIAEGYSVSREKKESFPLTVTSAQKNPTAFYLCASSIDATGRLTNEQFFGPGTRLTVL.

This clonotype was seen repeatedly, ten times or more. The chain recombines TRBV10-3 with TRBJ2-5; 11 bases are shared with TRBD2. The length of the CDR3 is 16 residues. The J segment lost 2 bases and the V segment lost 2 bases, leaving 4 bases of the junction unmatched. Germline assignment: CDR1 ENHRY and CDR2 SYGVKD. The CDR3 DNA reads TGTGCCATCAGTGAGATAGCGGGAGGGCCGCAAGAGACCCAGTACTTC. As protein: CAISEIAGGPQETQYF.

The rearrangement links TRBV5-1 to TRBJ2-7, with TRBD1 matching 7 bases. This CDR3 is built from 15 residues. V dropped 4 bases and J dropped 0; count of bases not matched to a gene: 7. Germline V gene sequence: CDR1 SGHRS, CDR2 YFSETQ. CDR3 nucleotide sequence: TGCGCCAGCAGCACCGGACAGGAGATCTCCTACGAGCAGTACTTC. Translation: CASSTGQEISYEQYF.

This clonotype was recorded at least ten times. The V gene is TRBV6-6, the J gene TRBJ1-1; 8 bases line up with TRBD1. Germline assignment: CDR1 MNHNY and CDR2 SVGAGI (reference sequence). This CDR3 is 18 amino acids long. Trimming at V came to 0 bases and at J to 0 bases, leaving 9 bases not matched to a gene. The CDR3 DNA follows: TGTGCCAGCAGTTACTCATTTGACAGGGGTGGGATGAACACTGAAGCTTTCTTT. It specifies CASSYSFDRGGMNTEAFF.

The table lists this clonotype with many counts. V is TRBV12-3 or TRBV12-4 and J is TRBJ1-2; D is uncertain. V dropped 2 bases and J dropped 0 bases, with 4 bases sitting between them. CDR3 length: 13 residues. The CDR3, as DNA: TGTGCCAGCAGTTTAACACCTAACTATGGCTACACCTTC. Translated: CASSLTPNYGYTF.

This clonotype was observed many times. The chain has TRBV12-3 or TRBV12-4 and TRBJ1-5, with unresolved D. This CDR3 is 13 amino acids long. V was clipped by 2 bases and J by 4 bases, with 6 bases between them. CDR3 protein: CASSLNRNQPQHF. DNA for the CDR3: TGTGCCAGCAGTTTAAATCGAAATCAGCCCCAGCATTTT.

The chain recombines TRBV20-1 with TRBJ1-4, with TRBD1 matching over 10 bases. This CDR3 region has 14 residues. Losses at the gene ends were 6 bases for V and 7 bases for J; bases not matched to a gene: 8. Germline CDR1 and CDR2: DFQATT and SNEGSKA (reference sequence). CDR3 in amino acids: CSAPGQGLSEKLFF. CDR3 DNA: TGCAGTGCACCGGGACAGGGGCTTAGTGAAAAACTGTTTTTT.

The rearrangement uses TRBV2 and TRBJ1-1; D call uncertain. The CDR3 runs 14 residues. Trimming cost V 4 bases and J 0 bases, with 9 bases left between them. Germline loops: CDR1 SNHLY, CDR2 FYNNEI. This CDR3 is CASSVEGMNTEAFF. The CDR3 coding sequence is TGTGCCAGCAGTGTGGAAGGTATGAACACTGAAGCTTTCTTT.

This clonotype appeared many times. The chain links TRBV29-1 to TRBJ2-1; TRBD2 is a possible D gene (6 bases). The CDR3 has 11 amino acids. CDR1 is SQVTM and CDR2 is ANQGSEA in the germline V gene. V lost 8 bases, J lost 6 bases, and 11 bases lay in between. Here the CDR3 reads CSIRDFNEQFF. The CDR3 DNA is TGCAGCATTCGGGACTTCAATGAGCAGTTCTTC.

About this clonotype: A much larger clone sits a single nucleotide away, making a read error possible. V gene TRBV30 combines with J gene TRBJ1-5; weak D call: TRBD1 (6 bases). V lost 0 bases, J lost 7 bases, and 10 bases lay in between. This CDR3 spans 13 amino acids. The germline V gene encodes CDR1 GTSNPN and CDR2 SVGIG (reference sequence). CDR3 coding DNA: TGTGCCTGGAGTGTACAGGGAGGCCAGCCCCAGCATTTT. It yields the protein CAWSVQGGQPQHF.

The CDR3 DNA is TGTGCCAGCAGTACCGTAGGGGCGGGGGCCTACGAGCAGTACTTC. Its translation: CASSTVGAGAYEQYF. This chain connects TRBV28 to TRBJ2-7; 7 bases line up with TRBD2. The CDR3 contains 15 residues. The germline gives CDR1 MDHEN, CDR2 SYDVKM. The ends lost 5 bases at V and 2 bases at J; junction bases unmatched: 9.

As to this clonotype: This may be a read error: a much more frequent sequence differs by one nucleotide. The genes are TRBV7-3 and TRBJ2-7; the match to TRBD1 covers 7 bases. The CDR3 has 14 amino acids. The V gene end was trimmed by 5 bases and the J gene end by 6 bases; junction bases not matched to a gene: 10. Germline V gives CDR1 SGHTA, CDR2 FQGTGA. Written as DNA, the CDR3 is TGTGCCAGCAGCCCAACAGGGGCTCCGAGCGAGCAGTACTTC. Amino acid sequence: CASSPTGAPSEQYF.

In this sample, this clonotype turned up many times. The CDR3 sequence is CASREGGASTGELFF. Written as DNA, the CDR3 is TGTGCCAGCAGGGAGGGGGGGGCGAGCACCGGGGAGCTGTTTTTT. The rearrangement links TRBV2 to TRBJ2-2; possible D gene TRBD2, 7 bases. Germline-derived CDR1 and CDR2 are SNHLY and FYNNEI. V gave up 6 bases and J gave up 4 bases, with 15 bases separating them. CDR3 size: 15 residues.

The chain has TRBV11-2 and TRBJ1-2; 8 bases line up with TRBD1. Germline V lookup: CDR1 SGHAT, CDR2 FQNNGV. This CDR3 has 17 residues. Trimming took 3 bases from V and 1 from J; bases not matched to a gene: 10. CDR3: CASSFTAGTGDNYGYTF. As DNA, the CDR3 is TGTGCCAGCAGCTTTACCGCGGGGACAGGCGATAACTATGGCTACACCTTC.

In this sample, this clonotype turned up many times. The chain is built from TRBV7-8 and TRBJ1-5; possible D gene TRBD1, 6 bases. This CDR3 has 16 residues. V lost 5 bases and J lost 2, with 16 bases in between. CDR1 is SGHVS, CDR2 FQNEAQ, per germline. In nucleotides, the CDR3 is TGTGCCAGCAGCCGGGGGCGGGGATGGGGCAATCAGCCCCAGCATTTT. Protein product: CASSRGRGWGNQPQHF.

The gene calls are TRBV6-2 or TRBV6-3 and TRBJ2-1; TRBD2 aligns across 7 bases. The length of the CDR3 is 13 residues. The germline V gene has CDR1 MNHEY and CDR2 SVGEGT. With V trimmed by 5 bases and J by 9 bases, 7 bases remained unmatched. The CDR3: CASSGLGAVEQFF. The CDR3, as DNA: TGTGCCAGCAGTGGACTAGGGGCGGTTGAGCAGTTCTTC.

This clonotype was counted at least ten times. The rearrangement joins TRBV4-1 to TRBJ2-1, with 11 bases that match TRBD1. CDR1 is MGHRA, CDR2 YSYEKL, per germline. Trimming at V came to 1 base and at J to 8 bases, leaving 4 bases not matched to a gene. The CDR3 spans 15 residues. CDR3 nucleotide sequence: TGCGCCAGCAGCCAAGGGGGGACAGGGGGTGATGAGCAGTTCTTC. Amino acids: CASSQGGTGGDEQFF.

This clonotype was observed many times. J is TRBJ1-5 and V is TRBV11-2; 7 bases are a match to TRBD1. Germline V lookup: CDR1 SGHAT, CDR2 FQNNGV. Unmatched junction bases numbered 2, after V lost 4 bases and J lost 2 bases. There are 14 residues in the CDR3. CDR3 sequence (DNA): TGTGCCAGCAGCTCCGACAGGGGCAATCAGCCCCAGCATTTT. Protein: CASSSDRGNQPQHF.

The J gene is TRBJ1-4, the V gene TRBV29-1, with no clear D. Trimming shortened V by 0 bases and J by 10 bases, and 15 bases separated the two germline ends. Germline lookup yields CDR1 SQVTM and CDR2 ANQGSEA. The CDR3 extends over 14 amino acids. The CDR3: CSVEETNDRGKLFF. The CDR3 nucleotides read TGCAGCGTTGAAGAGACTAATGACCGAGGAAAACTGTTTTTT.

The chain carries TRBV9 and TRBJ2-1; possible D gene TRBD2, 5 bases. Trimming cost V 0 bases and J 0 bases, with 13 bases left between them. CDR1 SGDLS and CDR2 YYNGEE come from the germline V gene. The CDR3 extends over 17 amino acids. CDR3 nucleotides: TGTGCCAGCAGCGTAGGGGCGGGCTCAACCTCCTACAATGAGCAGTTCTTC. Translated: CASSVGAGSTSYNEQFF.

This rearrangement joins TRBV5-1 to TRBJ2-5; D gene ambiguous. Germline lookup yields CDR1 SGHRS and CDR2 YFSETQ. The CDR3 contains 15 residues. Trimming cost V 5 bases and J 1 base, with 15 bases left between them. CDR3 DNA: TGCGCCAGCAGGCCTCTAGGTCTTTCCCAAGAGACCCAGTACTTC. Its translation: CASRPLGLSQETQYF.

The chain employs TRBV19 and TRBJ1-5; D is uncertain. The germline gives CDR1 LNHDA, CDR2 SQIVND (reference sequence). The V end lost 4 bases, the J end lost 0 bases, and 10 bases lay between the germline ends. The CDR3 length is 15 residues. The CDR3 bases are TGTGCCAGTAGTACCCCACTTCTTAGCAATCAGCCCCAGCATTTT. Protein: CASSTPLLSNQPQHF.

In its sample, this clonotype was seen many times. This rearrangement joins TRBV3-1 to TRBJ1-3; D not certain. This CDR3 spans 16 amino acids. Trimming left V 0 bases short and J 3 bases short, with 12 bases between. Germline V gene sequence: CDR1 LGHDT, CDR2 YNNKEL (reference sequence). CDR3 nucleotide sequence: TGTGCCAGCAGCCAAGATGTTGGCCTGGGTGGAAACACCATATATTTT. It codes for CASSQDVGLGGNTIYF.

This clonotype was counted at least ten times. CDR3 sequence reads: CASTTSGGNQPQHF. The CDR3 DNA is TGTGCCAGTACCACCTCAGGGGGGAATCAGCCCCAGCATTTT. The chain recombines TRBV19 with TRBJ1-5, with 7 bases lining up with TRBD1. Germline lookup yields CDR1 LNHDA and CDR2 SQIVND (reference sequence). The trim removed 7 bases at V and 4 bases at J, leaving 7 bases unmatched. This CDR3 has 14 amino acids.

This clonotype has ten or more counts. This chain joins TRBV6-5 and TRBJ1-1; D is possibly TRBD1 (5 bases). This CDR3 spans 13 amino acids. Trimming left V 2 bases short and J 6 bases short, with 10 bases between. Germline V lookup: CDR1 MNHEY, CDR2 SVGAGI. DNA for the CDR3: TGTGCCAGCAGTTACCCTGGGGGGGCTGAAGCTTTCTTT. It encodes CASSYPGGAEAFF.

This clonotype was recorded only once. This chain uses TRBV28 with TRBJ2-1; TRBD2 agrees at 13 bases. Per the germline V gene, CDR1 is MDHEN and CDR2 is SYDVKM. The CDR3 consists of 16 residues. V lost 3 bases to trimming and J lost 2 bases; unmatched junction nucleotides: 1. The CDR3 sequence is CASSFTSGGAYNEQFF. The DNA of the CDR3 is TGTGCCAGCAGTTTCACTAGCGGGGGGGCCTACAATGAGCAGTTCTTC.